The text below deals with one T cell receptor beta chain. Participant-reported clinical history was the basis for cohort assignment. Cohort 3 donors were reported recovered after two negative PCRs, clearance, or symptom resolution. The germline V gene encodes CDR1 MNHEY and CDR2 SVGEGT. The CDR3 length is 13 residues. V was clipped by 2 bases and J by 8 bases, with 12 bases between them. The source of the sample is a study of blood T cell repertoires in COVID-19. Study in general: There were acute and convalescent COVID-19 samples, and they came from the United States, Italy and Spain.

Source study methods: Cell counts per sample came from amplifying reference gene primers. The protocol was immunoSEQ multiplex PCR, while the TCRdb copy is restricted to in-frame clones and leaves out a portion. The DNA gave D and trimming, while V, J and clone size come from that table. The sample contains a few hundred thousand clones, 85% to 90% of which appear only once. The origin of this receptor is a woman aged 50 to 60 who had recovered from COVID-19. The chain has TRBV6-2 or TRBV6-3 and TRBJ1-2, with D possibly being TRBD1 (5 bases). Input material: PBMCs or T cells enriched from blood (not recorded which). The CDR3 protein is CASSYGPRGGYTF. The CDR3 DNA is TGTGCCAGCAGTTACGGGCCCCGGGGGGGCTACACCTTC.